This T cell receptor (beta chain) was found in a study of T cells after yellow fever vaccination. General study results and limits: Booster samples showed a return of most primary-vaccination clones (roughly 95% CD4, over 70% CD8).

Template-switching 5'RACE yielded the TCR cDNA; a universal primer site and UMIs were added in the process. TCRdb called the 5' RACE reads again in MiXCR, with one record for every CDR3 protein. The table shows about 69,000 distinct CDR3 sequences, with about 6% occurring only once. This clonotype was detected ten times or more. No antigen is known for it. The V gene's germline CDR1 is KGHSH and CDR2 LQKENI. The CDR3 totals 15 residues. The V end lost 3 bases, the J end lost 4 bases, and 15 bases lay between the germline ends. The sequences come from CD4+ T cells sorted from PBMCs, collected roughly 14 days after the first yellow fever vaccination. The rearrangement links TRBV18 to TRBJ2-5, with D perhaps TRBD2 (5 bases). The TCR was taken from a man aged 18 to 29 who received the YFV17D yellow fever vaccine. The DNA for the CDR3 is TGTGCCAGCTCACCTTATACCGAGGGAACAGAGACCCAGTACTTC. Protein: CASSPYTEGTETQYF.